This is a list of T cell receptor beta chains from one sample in a study of T cells in Graves' hyperthyroidism and ophthalmopathy. TCRdb independently ran MiXCR on the multiplex PCR reads; one entry per CDR3 protein. The profile shows approximately 370,000 distinct CDR3 sequences, approximately 18% of them singletons. Sequencing used blood. The receptors shown here come from a woman younger than 45 with Graves' hyperthyroidism that later progressed to Graves' ophthalmopathy. The CDR3 runs from the conserved cysteine through the conserved F or W. Fields, in order: D gene, J gene, V gene, clone size, CDR3 DNA, CDR3 protein. The D gene is left open where the match is weak. The size of a clone is reported for some rows only, either as once, few or many, or as a class for expanded clones.

TRBD1 | TRBJ1-1 | TRBV10-3 | many | TGTGCCATCAGTGACCCGGGACAGGGAATGAACACTGAAGCTTTCTTT | CAISDPGQGMNTEAFF
. | TRBJ2-7 | TRBV12-3/TRBV12-4 | many | TGTGCCAGCAGTTTCAGCGCAGAAACCTACGAGCAGTACTTC | CASSFSAETYEQYF
TRBD2 | TRBJ2-3 | TRBV12-3/TRBV12-4 | many | TGTGCCAGCAGTTCAGGACTAGCGGGGAGGAGAGATACGCAGTATTTT | CASSSGLAGRRDTQYF
. | TRBJ2-7 | TRBV28 | . | TGTGCCAGCAGGCCCAGTACTTACTACGAGCAGTACTTC | CASRPSTYYEQYF
. | TRBJ1-1 | TRBV4-1 | . | TGCGCCAGCAGCCCAGTCGGGTTTACATCTGAAGCTTTCTTT | CASSPVGFTSEAFF
TRBD1 | TRBJ2-1 | TRBV24-1 | . | TGTGCCACCCGGGGGACAGGGGATTACAATGAGCAGTTCTTC | CATRGTGDYNEQFF
. | TRBJ2-7 | TRBV6-1 | many | TGTGCCAGCAGTCCCTCTGGGCCCGGCGGACTTAGGGCCTACGAGCAGTACTTC | CASSPSGPGGLRAYEQYF
. | TRBJ2-7 | TRBV5-6 | . | TGTGCCAGCAGCTTGCTCGCCCAGGGCCCCTCCTACGAGCAGTACTTC | CASSLLAQGPSYEQYF
TRBD1 | TRBJ1-5 | TRBV5-1 | few | TGCGCCAGCAGCTTGGGGGACAGGAGCAATCAGCCCCAGCATTTT | CASSLGDRSNQPQHF
TRBD2 | TRBJ2-7 | TRBV4-1 | . | TGCGCCAGCAGCCAGCCGGGACTAGCGGGGTACGAGCAGTACTTC | CASSQPGLAGYEQYF
TRBD2 | TRBJ2-7 | TRBV4-1 | few | TGCGCCAGCAGCCAAGCTGGTAGCGGGGGAGCATACGAGCAGTACTTC | CASSQAGSGGAYEQYF
. | TRBJ2-7 | TRBV19 | . | TGTGCCAGTAGTATAAGTCGAGGGGCGGGCTACGAGCAGTACTTC | CASSISRGAGYEQYF
. | TRBJ1-3 | TRBV20-1 | few | TGCAGTGCTATATTCCTTCGGTGTTACTCTGGAAACACCATATATTTT | CSAIFLRCYSGNTIYF
. | TRBJ2-3 | TRBV19 | few | TGTGCCAGTAGTATGGAGACTAGCACAGATACGCAGTATTTT | CASSMETSTDTQYF
. | TRBJ2-7 | TRBV28 | many | TGTGCCAGCCGCACCACTTTAGGCCGCGAGCAGTACTTC | CASRTTLGREQYF
TRBD2 | TRBJ2-1 | TRBV29-1 | . | TGCAGCGTTGTCTTCGTGCTGCTAGCGGGAGGGCCCCCAGCTGACTACAATGAGCAGTTCTTC | CSVVFVLLAGGPPADYNEQFF
. | TRBJ2-7 | TRBV12-3/TRBV12-4 | . | TGTGCCAGCAGACGTAAGGGATCCTACGAGCAGTACTTC | CASRRKGSYEQYF
. | TRBJ2-5 | TRBV5-1 | . | TGCGCCAGCAGCTCCCGCTGGGGACACCAAGAGACCCAGTACTTC | CASSSRWGHQETQYF
. | TRBJ1-1 | TRBV7-9 | few | TGTGCCAGCAGCTCCTACATGAACACTGAAGCTTTCTTT | CASSSYMNTEAFF
. | TRBJ2-5 | TRBV15 | few | TGTGCCACCAGCAGAGTTGGGGGCCCCGGTGACAGACAAGAGACCCAGTACTTC | CATSRVGGPGDRQETQYF
. | TRBJ1-6 | TRBV19 | . | TGTGCCAGTAGTATAGGGGCGCGTTCACCCCTCCACTTT | CASSIGARSPLHF
TRBD1 | TRBJ1-1 | TRBV27 | . | TGTGCCAGCAGTACCTGGGACAGGGGGCGCGGCACTGAAGCTTTCTTT | CASSTWDRGRGTEAFF
TRBD1 | TRBJ2-1 | TRBV27 | . | TGTGCCAGCACTTCATACAGGGGGCAAAACGGCAATGAGCAGTTCTTC | CASTSYRGQNGNEQFF
TRBD2 | TRBJ2-5 | TRBV20-1 | many | TGCAGTGCTAGAGATAGCGGGGGGAATCAAGAGACCCAGTACTTC | CSARDSGGNQETQYF